This is a list of T cell receptor beta chains from one sample in a study of cytomegalovirus exposure and HLA in healthy donors. TCRdb's copy holds only in-frame clones and misses some; the assay was immunoSEQ multiplex PCR. Here the sample spans 150,000 to 200,000 clones, approximately 84% being singletons. The sample was PBMCs. These receptors came from a man between 18 and 29 years old in good health and CMV-seropositive. CDR3s include the opening cysteine and the closing phenylalanine or tryptophan. D genes are given only for firm matches. Part of the rows lack a size; the others show once, few, many or a class for expanded clones.

d_gene	v_gene	j_gene	abundance	CDR3aa	CDR3nt
TRBD1	TRBV14	TRBJ1-2	NA	CASSPQGANYGYTF	TGTGCCAGCAGCCCACAGGGGGCGAACTATGGCTACACCTTC
NA	TRBV30	TRBJ1-3	NA	CAWSANSGNTIYF	TGTGCCTGGAGTGCCAATTCTGGAAACACCATATATTTT
TRBD1	TRBV2	TRBJ1-1	once	CASKGQGAGEAFF	TGTGCCAGCAAGGGACAGGGGGCAGGTGAAGCTTTCTTT
TRBD2	TRBV5-1	TRBJ2-1	few	CASSIGGGATEQFF	TGCGCCAGCAGTATAGGCGGGGGGGCAACTGAGCAGTTCTTC
NA	TRBV19	TRBJ2-7	NA	CASSHRVTYEQYF	TGTGCCAGTAGTCACAGGGTCACCTACGAGCAGTACTTC
NA	TRBV30	TRBJ2-3	once	CAWSVEGDTQYF	TGTGCCTGGAGTGTGGAGGGAGATACGCAGTATTTT
NA	TRBV5-4	TRBJ2-3	NA	CASRPLETDTQYF	TGTGCCAGCAGACCCCTGGAGACAGATACGCAGTATTTT
TRBD1	TRBV25-1	TRBJ2-1	few	CASSAQGYEQFF	TGTGCCAGCAGTGCACAGGGGTATGAGCAGTTCTTC
TRBD2	TRBV27	TRBJ2-5	NA	CASSLISGGAFGTQYF	TGTGCCAGCAGTCTAATTAGCGGGGGGGCGTTTGGGACCCAGTACTTC
TRBD1	TRBV15	TRBJ1-1	NA	CATSREKGQKAFF	TGTGCCACCAGCAGAGAGAAGGGACAGAAAGCTTTCTTT
NA	TRBV4-2	TRBJ2-6	NA	CASSQDLGGGAGANVLTF	TGTGCCAGCAGCCAAGATCTGGGTGGCGGGGCTGGGGCCAACGTCCTGACTTTC
NA	TRBV5-6	TRBJ2-6	NA	CASSEWDLGSGANVLTF	TGTGCCAGCAGCGAATGGGACTTGGGCTCTGGGGCCAACGTCCTGACTTTC
TRBD1	TRBV6-5	TRBJ1-2	once	CASSRDREGYTF	TGTGCCAGCAGTCGGGACAGGGAGGGCTACACCTTC
NA	TRBV6-5	TRBJ2-7	NA	CASRNTQGNIYEQYF	TGTGCCAGCAGAAATACCCAGGGGAACATCTACGAGCAGTACTTC
TRBD2	TRBV4-2	TRBJ2-1	NA	CASSQDLSRGLANNEQFF	TGTGCCAGCAGCCAAGATTTGTCTAGGGGACTAGCGAACAATGAGCAGTTCTTC
TRBD2	TRBV9	TRBJ2-5	NA	CASSGDPGLAGNTQYF	TGTGCCAGCAGCGGAGACCCGGGACTAGCGGGGAACACCCAGTACTTC
TRBD1	TRBV29-1	TRBJ1-2	NA	CSVAGTGQGAVGYTF	TGCAGCGTTGCAGGGACGGGACAGGGGGCTGTTGGCTACACCTTC
NA	TRBV7-9	TRBJ1-2	NA	CASSFSGLGYTF	TGTGCCAGCAGCTTCTCCGGTTTAGGCTACACCTTC
NA	TRBV5-1	TRBJ2-1	once	CASRVSGASNEQFF	TGCGCCAGCAGGGTCTCAGGGGCGAGCAATGAGCAGTTCTTC
NA	TRBV27	TRBJ2-5	once	CASSLRLESLETQYF	TGTGCCAGCAGTTTACGACTAGAGAGTTTAGAGACCCAGTACTTC
TRBD1	TRBV25-1	TRBJ1-4	NA	CASTGGGNEKLFF	TGTGCCAGCACAGGGGGCGGTAATGAAAAACTGTTTTTT
NA	TRBV21-1	TRBJ1-5	NA	CASIDGDRGIRCSNQPQHF	TGTGCCAGCATAGACGGGGACAGGGGGATTCGTTGTAGCAATCAGCCCCAGCATTTT
TRBD2	TRBV29-1	TRBJ2-1	NA	CSVTTSGGVDEQFF	TGCAGCGTTACTACTAGCGGGGGGGTCGATGAGCAGTTCTTC
NA	TRBV7-8	TRBJ2-5	once	CASSTAGAGGVETQYF	TGTGCCAGCAGCACGGCGGGGGCGGGTGGTGTTGAGACCCAGTACTTC
NA	TRBV2	TRBJ1-2	NA	CASSEAGSRGYTF	TGTGCCAGCAGTGAAGCGGGGAGCAGGGGCTACACCTTC
TRBD1	TRBV6-1	TRBJ1-5	NA	CASSDSGRGRTQPQHF	TGTGCCAGCAGTGATTCGGGCAGGGGGCGAACTCAGCCCCAGCATTTT
NA	TRBV5-8	TRBJ1-5	once	CASRAGYSNQPQHF	TGTGCCAGCAGGGCAGGATATAGCAATCAGCCCCAGCATTTT
TRBD1	TRBV5-1	TRBJ2-7	NA	CASSYDGQGGGYEQYF	TGCGCCAGCAGCTATGATGGACAGGGGGGTGGATACGAGCAGTACTTC
TRBD1	TRBV28	TRBJ1-2	once	CASNRTGSRYGYTF	TGTGCCAGCAATAGGACAGGTTCGCGATATGGCTACACCTTC
NA	TRBV5-5	TRBJ2-7	NA	CASSLEGVSYEQYF	TGTGCCAGCAGCTTGGAAGGGGTGAGTTACGAGCAGTACTTC
TRBD1	TRBV14	TRBJ2-1	NA	CASSQIRGQGGGEQFF	TGTGCCAGCAGCCAGATACGAGGACAGGGTGGAGGTGAGCAGTTCTTC
TRBD1	TRBV27	TRBJ1-6	NA	CASSLHRTGLRSPLHF	TGTGCCAGCAGTCTACATCGGACAGGTTTACGTTCACCCCTCCACTTT
NA	TRBV29-1	TRBJ1-3	NA	CSVEGANSGNTIYF	TGCAGCGTTGAGGGGGCCAACTCTGGAAACACCATATATTTT
NA	TRBV18	TRBJ1-4	NA	CASSPFQGLGNEKLFF	TGTGCCAGCTCACCATTCCAGGGGCTAGGTAATGAAAAACTGTTTTTT
TRBD1	TRBV18	TRBJ1-1	NA	CASSRTGGNTEAFF	TGTGCCAGCTCACGGACAGGGGGGAACACTGAAGCTTTCTTT
TRBD2	TRBV18	TRBJ2-3	NA	CASSPLRTSGGTDTQYF	TGTGCCAGCTCACCACTTCGGACTAGCGGGGGCACAGATACGCAGTATTTT
TRBD1	TRBV19	TRBJ1-1	NA	CASSIGDRGLNTEAFF	TGTGCCAGTAGTATAGGGGACAGGGGGTTGAACACTGAAGCTTTCTTT
NA	TRBV27	TRBJ1-4	few	CASSLWGDSTNEKLFF	TGTGCCAGCAGTTTATGGGGGGACTCAACTAATGAAAAACTGTTTTTT
NA	TRBV29-1	TRBJ2-3	NA	CSVPRRAGRGDTQYF	TGCAGCGTTCCACGACGGGCAGGTCGGGGAGATACGCAGTATTTT
NA	TRBV4-2	TRBJ2-1	NA	CASSQEMGQTGDNEQFF	TGTGCCAGCAGCCAAGAGATGGGTCAGACGGGGGACAATGAGCAGTTCTTC
NA	TRBV11-1	TRBJ2-2	NA	CASSLGQFTGELFF	TGTGCCAGCAGCTTAGGTCAGTTCACCGGGGAGCTGTTTTTT
NA	TRBV15	TRBJ2-1	once	CATSRDVGGTNEQFF	TGTGCCACCAGCAGAGATGTGGGGGGGACAAATGAGCAGTTCTTC